The sequence of this T cell receptor (beta chain) was determined in a study of blood T cell repertoires in COVID-19. Study-level background: From T cells, B-cell-depleted T cells, or PBMCs came the material, which was cDNA or gDNA.

The germline CDR1 and CDR2 sequences are LGHNT and FRNRAP. Trimming took 1 base from V and 0 from J, leaving 11 bases between them. The CDR3 contains 16 residues. The protocol was immunoSEQ multiplex PCR, while the TCRdb copy is restricted to in-frame clones and leaves out a portion. The sample shows 300,000 or so clones, over 85% of them seen only once. The chain is built from TRBV12-5 and TRBJ2-3; weak D call: TRBD1 (5 bases). Material for sequencing was PBMCs or T cells enriched from blood (not recorded which). This receptor was taken from a woman between 45 and 60 years old who had been exposed to COVID-19. In DNA form, the CDR3 reads TGTGCTAGTGGTTTGGCCCAGGGTACTAGCACAGATACGCAGTATTTT. Translated: CASGLAQGTSTDTQYF.